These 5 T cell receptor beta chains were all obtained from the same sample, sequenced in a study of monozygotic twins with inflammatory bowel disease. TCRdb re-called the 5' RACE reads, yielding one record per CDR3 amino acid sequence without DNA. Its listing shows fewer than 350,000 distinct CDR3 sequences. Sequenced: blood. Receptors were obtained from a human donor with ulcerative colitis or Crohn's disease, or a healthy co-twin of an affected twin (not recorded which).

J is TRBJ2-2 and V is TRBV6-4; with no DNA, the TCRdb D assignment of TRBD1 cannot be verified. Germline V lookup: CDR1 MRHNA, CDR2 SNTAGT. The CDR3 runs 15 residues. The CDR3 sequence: CASSEETGNTGELFF.

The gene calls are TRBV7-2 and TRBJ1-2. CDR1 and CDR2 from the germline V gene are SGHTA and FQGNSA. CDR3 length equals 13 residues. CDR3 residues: CASSLVVNYGYTF.

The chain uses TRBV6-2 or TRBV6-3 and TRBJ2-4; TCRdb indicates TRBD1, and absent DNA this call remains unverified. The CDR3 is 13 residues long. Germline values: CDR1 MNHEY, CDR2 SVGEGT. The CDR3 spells CASSSGQIQLGYF.

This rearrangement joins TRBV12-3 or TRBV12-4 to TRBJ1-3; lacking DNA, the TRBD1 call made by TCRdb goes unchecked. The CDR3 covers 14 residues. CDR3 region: CASRSTGRGNTIYF.

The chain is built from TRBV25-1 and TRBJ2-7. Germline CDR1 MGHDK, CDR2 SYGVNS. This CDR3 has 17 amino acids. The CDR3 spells CASSSSRGQPSSYEQYF.